The T cell receptor (beta chain) described here comes from a study of cytomegalovirus exposure and HLA in healthy donors. Findings and caveats of the study: In an earlier analysis, in some 600 donors, most V segments appeared productive either ~87% or ~30% of the time.

The CDR3 spans 13 residues. The V end lost 3 bases, the J end lost 1 base, and 6 bases lay between the germline ends. CDR1 WNHNN and CDR2 SYGVQD come from the germline V gene (reference sequence). With 60 Vbeta and 13 Jbeta primers, the PCR was carried out. Per the authors' pipeline: A follow-up analysis tallied 65 million to 80 million unique TCR beta chains, roughly 11 million shared. Repertoires were generated with immunoSEQ multiplex PCR, while TCRdb's copy carries only in-frame clones and drops some. V and J calls and clone size are those listed in that table; D and trimming were worked out from the DNA. Here the sample spans roughly 93,000 clones, about 70% being singletons. The study sampled nominally healthy donors, though unrecorded immune exposures were likely. The count of this clone is one. Its antigen remains unknown.

What was sequenced was PBMCs. This clonotype was obtained from a human donor in good health. J is TRBJ1-1 and V is TRBV10-1; D ambiguous. The CDR3 loop reads CASSETGNTEAFF. Written as DNA, the CDR3 is TGCGCCAGCAGTGAAACGGGGAACACTGAAGCTTTCTTT.